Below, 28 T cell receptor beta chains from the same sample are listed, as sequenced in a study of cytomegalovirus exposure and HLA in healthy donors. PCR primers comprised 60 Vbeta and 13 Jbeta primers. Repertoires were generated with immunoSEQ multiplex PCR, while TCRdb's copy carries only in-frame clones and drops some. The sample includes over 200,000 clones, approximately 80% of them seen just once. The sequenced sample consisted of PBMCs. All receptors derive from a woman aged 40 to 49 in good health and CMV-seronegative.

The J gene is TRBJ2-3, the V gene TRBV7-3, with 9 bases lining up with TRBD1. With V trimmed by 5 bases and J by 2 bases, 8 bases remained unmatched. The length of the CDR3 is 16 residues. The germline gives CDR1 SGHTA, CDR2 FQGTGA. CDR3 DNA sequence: TGTGCCAGCAGCCCGGGACAGGGACTCGCCACAGATACGCAGTATTTT. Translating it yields CASSPGQGLATDTQYF.

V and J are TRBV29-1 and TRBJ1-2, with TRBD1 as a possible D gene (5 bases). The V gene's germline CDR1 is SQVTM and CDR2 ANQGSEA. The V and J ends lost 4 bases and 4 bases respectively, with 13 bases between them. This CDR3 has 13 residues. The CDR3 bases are TGCAGCGTTGCGAGGGCCGGGGGCTATGGCTACACCTTC. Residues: CSVARAGGYGYTF.

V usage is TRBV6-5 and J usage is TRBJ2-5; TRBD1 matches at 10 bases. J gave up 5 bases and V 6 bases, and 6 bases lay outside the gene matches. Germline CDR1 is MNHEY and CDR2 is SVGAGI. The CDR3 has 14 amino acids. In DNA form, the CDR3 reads TGTGCCAGCAGCCGGACAGGGGGGGACGAGACCCAGTACTTC. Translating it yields CASSRTGGDETQYF.

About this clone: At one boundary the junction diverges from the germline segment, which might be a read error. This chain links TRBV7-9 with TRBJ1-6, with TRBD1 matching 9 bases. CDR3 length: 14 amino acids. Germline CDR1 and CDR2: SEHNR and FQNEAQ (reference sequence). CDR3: CSSSLGQGRSPLHF. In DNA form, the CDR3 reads TGTTCCAGCAGCTTAGGACAGGGGCGTTCACCCCTCCACTTT.

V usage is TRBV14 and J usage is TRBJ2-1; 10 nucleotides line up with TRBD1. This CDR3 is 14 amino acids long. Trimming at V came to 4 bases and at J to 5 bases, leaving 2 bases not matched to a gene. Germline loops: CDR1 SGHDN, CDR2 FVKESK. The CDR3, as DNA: TGTGCCAGCAGCCGGGACAGGGGCGACAATGAGCAGTTCTTC. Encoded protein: CASSRDRGDNEQFF.

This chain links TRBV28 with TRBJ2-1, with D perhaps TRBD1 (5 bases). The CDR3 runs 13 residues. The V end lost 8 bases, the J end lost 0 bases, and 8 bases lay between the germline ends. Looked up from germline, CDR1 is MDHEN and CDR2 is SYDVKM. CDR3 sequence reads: CASQGSSYNEQFF. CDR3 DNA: TGTGCCAGCCAGGGAAGCTCCTACAATGAGCAGTTCTTC. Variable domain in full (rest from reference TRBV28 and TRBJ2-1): DVKVTQSSRYLVKRTGEKVFLECVQDMDHENMFWYRQDPGLGLRLIYFSYDVKMKEKGDIPEGYSVSREKKERFSLILESASTNQTSMYLCASQGSSYNEQFFGPGTRLTVL.

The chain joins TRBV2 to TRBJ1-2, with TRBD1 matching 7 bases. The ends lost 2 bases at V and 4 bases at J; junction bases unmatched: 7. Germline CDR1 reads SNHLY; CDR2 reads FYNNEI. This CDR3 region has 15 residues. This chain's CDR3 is CASSERQGPSYGYTF. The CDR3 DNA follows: TGTGCCAGCAGTGAAAGACAGGGTCCCAGCTATGGCTACACCTTC.

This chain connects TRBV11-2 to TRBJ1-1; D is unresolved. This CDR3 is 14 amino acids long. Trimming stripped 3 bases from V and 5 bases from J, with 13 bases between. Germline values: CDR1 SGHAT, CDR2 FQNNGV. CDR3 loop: CASSFAHTGTEAFF. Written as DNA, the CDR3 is TGTGCCAGCAGCTTCGCTCACACGGGAACTGAAGCTTTCTTT.

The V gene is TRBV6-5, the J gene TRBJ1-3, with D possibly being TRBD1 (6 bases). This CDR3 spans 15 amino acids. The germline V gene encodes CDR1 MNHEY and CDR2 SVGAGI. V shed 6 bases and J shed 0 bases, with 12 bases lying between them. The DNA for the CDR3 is TGTGCCAGCAGCTCCGACAGGCGCTCTGGAAACACCATATATTTT. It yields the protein CASSSDRRSGNTIYF.

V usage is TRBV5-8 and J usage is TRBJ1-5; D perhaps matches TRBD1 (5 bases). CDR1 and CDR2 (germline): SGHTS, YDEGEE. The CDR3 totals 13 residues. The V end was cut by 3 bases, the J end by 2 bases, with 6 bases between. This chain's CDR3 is CASSWGGNQPQHF. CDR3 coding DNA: TGTGCCAGCAGCTGGGGGGGCAATCAGCCCCAGCATTTT.

The CDR3 DNA sequence: TGCGCCAGTAAATGGACACCTAGTTCCTACGAGCAGTACTTC. Translated: CASKWTPSSYEQYF. The V call is TRBV5-1, the J call TRBJ2-7; weak D call: TRBD1 (5 bases). Per germline, CDR1 SGHRS and CDR2 YFSETQ. CDR3 length: 14 residues. V was pared by 8 bases and J by 1 base, with 16 bases between.

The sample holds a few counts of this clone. CDR3: CASSYTGGTEAFF. The CDR3 region has the DNA TGTGCCAGCAGTTACACGGGAGGGACTGAAGCTTTCTTT. The rearrangement joins TRBV6-5 to TRBJ1-1; D remains unclear. The germline CDR1 and CDR2 sequences are MNHEY and SVGAGI. The CDR3 runs 13 residues. Trimming cost V 2 bases and J 5 bases, with 9 bases left between them.

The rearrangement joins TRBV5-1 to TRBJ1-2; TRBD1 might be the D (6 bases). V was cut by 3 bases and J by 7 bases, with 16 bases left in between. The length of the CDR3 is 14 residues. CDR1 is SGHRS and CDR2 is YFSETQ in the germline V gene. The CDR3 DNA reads TGCGCCAGCAGCTCAGGACAGACCGGTGCTGGCTACACCTTC. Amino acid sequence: CASSSGQTGAGYTF.

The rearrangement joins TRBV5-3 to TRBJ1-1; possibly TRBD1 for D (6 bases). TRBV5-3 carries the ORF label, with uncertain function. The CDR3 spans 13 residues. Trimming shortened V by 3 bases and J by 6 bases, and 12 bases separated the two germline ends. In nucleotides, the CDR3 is TGTGCCAGAAGCTCCACAGGGATCCCTGAAGCTTTCTTT. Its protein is CARSSTGIPEAFF.

This chain's CDR3 is CASSDGTEVDTIYF. The CDR3 DNA follows: TGTGCCAGCAGTGATGGAACCGAGGTGGACACCATATATTTT. The rearrangement uses TRBV2 and TRBJ1-3, with D uncertain. V gave up 3 bases and J gave up 8 bases, with 14 bases separating them. The CDR3 totals 14 residues. Germline V gives CDR1 SNHLY, CDR2 FYNNEI.

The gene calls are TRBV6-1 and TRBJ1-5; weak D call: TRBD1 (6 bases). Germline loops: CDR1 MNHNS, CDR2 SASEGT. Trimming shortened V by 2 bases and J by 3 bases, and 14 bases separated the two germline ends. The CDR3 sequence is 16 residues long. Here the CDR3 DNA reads TGTGCCAGCAGTGAAACCGAGACAGGATACAATCAGCCCCAGCATTTT. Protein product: CASSETETGYNQPQHF.

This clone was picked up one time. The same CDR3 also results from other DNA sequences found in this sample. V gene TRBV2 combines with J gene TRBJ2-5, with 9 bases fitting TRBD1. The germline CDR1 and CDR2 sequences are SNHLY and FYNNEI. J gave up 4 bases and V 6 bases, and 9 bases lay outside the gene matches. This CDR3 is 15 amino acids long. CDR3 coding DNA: TGTGCCAGCAGCCAGGACAGGGGACCTAGAGAGACCCAGTACTTC. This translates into CASSQDRGPRETQYF. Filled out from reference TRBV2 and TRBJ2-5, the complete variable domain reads EPEVTQTPSHQVTQMGQEVILRCVPISNHLYFYWYRQILGQKVEFLVSFYNNEISEKSEIFDDQFSVERPDGSNFTLKIRSTKLEDSAMYFCASSQDRGPRETQYFGPGTRLLVL.

CDR3 residues: CASSLGRQYQETQYF. Written as DNA, the CDR3 is TGTGCCAGCAGCTTAGGTCGCCAGTACCAAGAGACCCAGTACTTC. The chain combines TRBV7-9 with TRBJ2-5; D gene ambiguous. The CDR3 runs 15 residues. CDR1 and CDR2 from the germline V gene are SEHNR and FQNEAQ (reference sequence). V was clipped by 1 base and J by 0 bases, with 9 bases between them.

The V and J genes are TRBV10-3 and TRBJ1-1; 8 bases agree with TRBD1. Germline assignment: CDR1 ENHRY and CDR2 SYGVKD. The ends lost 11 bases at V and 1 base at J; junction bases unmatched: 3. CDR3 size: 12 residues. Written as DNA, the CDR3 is TGTGCCTCCGGGACAGGGAACACTGAAGCTTTCTTT. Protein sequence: CASGTGNTEAFF.

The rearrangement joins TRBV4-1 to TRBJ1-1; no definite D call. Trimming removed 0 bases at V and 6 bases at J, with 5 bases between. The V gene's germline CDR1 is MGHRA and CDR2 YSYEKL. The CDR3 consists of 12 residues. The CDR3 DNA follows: TGCGCCAGCAGCCAAGACGGTTCTGAAGCTTTCTTT. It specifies CASSQDGSEAFF.

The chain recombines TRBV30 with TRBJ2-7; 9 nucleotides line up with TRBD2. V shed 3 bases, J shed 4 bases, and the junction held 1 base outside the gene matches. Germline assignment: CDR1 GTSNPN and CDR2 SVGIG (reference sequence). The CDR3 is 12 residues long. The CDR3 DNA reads TGTGCCTGGAGAGCGGGGGGTTACGAGCAGTACTTC. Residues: CAWRAGGYEQYF.

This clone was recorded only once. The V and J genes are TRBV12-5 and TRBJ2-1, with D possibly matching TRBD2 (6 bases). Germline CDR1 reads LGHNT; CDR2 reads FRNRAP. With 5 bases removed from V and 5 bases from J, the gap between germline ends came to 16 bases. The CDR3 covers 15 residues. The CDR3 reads CASGLLGGLDNEQFF. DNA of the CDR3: TGTGCTAGTGGTCTCCTTGGAGGGTTGGACAATGAGCAGTTCTTC.

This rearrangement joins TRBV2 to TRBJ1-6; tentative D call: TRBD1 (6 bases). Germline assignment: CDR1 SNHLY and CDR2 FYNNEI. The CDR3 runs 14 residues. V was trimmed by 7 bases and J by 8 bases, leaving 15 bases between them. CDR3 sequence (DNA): TGTGCCAGCACCACACTACAGGGACATTCACCCCTCCACTTT. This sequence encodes CASTTLQGHSPLHF.

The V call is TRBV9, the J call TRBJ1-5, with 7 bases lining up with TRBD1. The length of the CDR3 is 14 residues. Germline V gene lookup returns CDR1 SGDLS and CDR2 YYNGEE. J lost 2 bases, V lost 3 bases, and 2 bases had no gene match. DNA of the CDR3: TGTGCCAGCAGCGGAACAGGGGGCAATCAGCCCCAGCATTTT. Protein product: CASSGTGGNQPQHF. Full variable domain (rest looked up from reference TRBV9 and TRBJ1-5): DSGVTQTPKHLITATGQRVTLRCSPRSGDLSVYWYQQSLDQGLQFLIQYYNGEERAKGNILERFSAQQFPDLHSELNLSSLELGDSALYFCASSGTGGNQPQHFGDGTRLSIL.

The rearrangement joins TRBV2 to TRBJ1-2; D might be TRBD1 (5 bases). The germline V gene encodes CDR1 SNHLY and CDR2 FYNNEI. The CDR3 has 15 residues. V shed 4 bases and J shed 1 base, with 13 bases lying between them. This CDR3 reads CASSGGGKYNYGYTF. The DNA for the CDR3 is TGTGCCAGCAGTGGGGGGGGGAAATATAACTATGGCTACACCTTC. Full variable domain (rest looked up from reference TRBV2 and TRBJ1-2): EPEVTQTPSHQVTQMGQEVILRCVPISNHLYFYWYRQILGQKVEFLVSFYNNEISEKSEIFDDQFSVERPDGSNFTLKIRSTKLEDSAMYFCASSGGGKYNYGYTFGSGTRLTVV.

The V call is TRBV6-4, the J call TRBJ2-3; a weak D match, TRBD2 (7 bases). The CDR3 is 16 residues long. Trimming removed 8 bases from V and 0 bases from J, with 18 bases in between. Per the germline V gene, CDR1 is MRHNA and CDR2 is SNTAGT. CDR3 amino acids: CASSPFAGASTDTQYF. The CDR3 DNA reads TGTGCCAGCTCACCCTTTGCGGGGGCCAGCACAGATACGCAGTATTTT.

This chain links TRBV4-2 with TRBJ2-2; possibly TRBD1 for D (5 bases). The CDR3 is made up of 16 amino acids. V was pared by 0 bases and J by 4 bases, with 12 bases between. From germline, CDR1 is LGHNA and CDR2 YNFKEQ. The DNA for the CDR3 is TGTGCCAGCAGCCAAGAGCAGCAGGGAAGCACCGGGGAGCTGTTTTTT. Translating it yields CASSQEQQGSTGELFF.

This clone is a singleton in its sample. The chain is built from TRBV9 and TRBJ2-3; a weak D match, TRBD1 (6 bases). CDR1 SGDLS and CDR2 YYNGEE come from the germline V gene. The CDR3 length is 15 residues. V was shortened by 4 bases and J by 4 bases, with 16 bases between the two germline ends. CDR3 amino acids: CASSLAGEFADTQYF. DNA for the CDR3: TGTGCCAGCAGCCTCGCAGGGGAGTTTGCAGATACGCAGTATTTT. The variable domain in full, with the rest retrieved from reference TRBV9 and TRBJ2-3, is DSGVTQTPKHLITATGQRVTLRCSPRSGDLSVYWYQQSLDQGLQFLIQYYNGEERAKGNILERFSAQQFPDLHSELNLSSLELGDSALYFCASSLAGEFADTQYFGPGTRLTVL.